These 22 T cell receptor beta chains were all obtained from the same sample, sequenced in a study of T cells after yellow fever vaccination. TCRdb reprocessed the 5' RACE reads with MiXCR, giving one entry per CDR3 protein. The sample contains fewer than 650,000 distinct CDR3 sequences, 21% of which appear only once. Sequenced here: PBMCs, sampled approximately 22 days after the first yellow fever vaccination. The receptor set was obtained from a man aged 18 to 30 who received the YFV17D yellow fever vaccine.

Ten or more counts support this clonotype. The chain carries TRBV7-2 and TRBJ2-2, with a weak D call TRBD2 (6 bases). This CDR3 is 14 amino acids long. The germline V gene encodes CDR1 SGHTA and CDR2 FQGNSA. Trimming left V 5 bases short and J 4 bases short, with 11 bases between. CDR3 in amino acids: CASSPTRPTGELFF. CDR3 in DNA: TGTGCCAGCAGCCCGACTAGACCCACCGGGGAGCTGTTTTTT.

This clonotype showed up just a few times. The chain's CDR3 is CSANGPAYEQYV. The CDR3, as DNA: TGCAGTGCTAATGGACCAGCCTACGAGCAGTACGTC. The rearrangement joins TRBV20-1 to TRBJ2-7; no clear D. Trimming left V 4 bases short and J 2 bases short, with 9 bases between. CDR1 is DFQATT and CDR2 is SNEGSKA in the germline V gene (reference sequence). CDR3 size: 12 residues.

This chain links TRBV27 with TRBJ2-5; TRBD2 aligns across 7 bases. The CDR3 totals 15 residues. Per germline, CDR1 MNHEY and CDR2 SMNVEV (reference sequence). V was clipped by 7 bases and J by 2 bases; unmatched bases: 10. In DNA form, the CDR3 reads TGTGCCAGCACCCCCGGGAGCGGGATTCAAGAGACCCAGTACTTC. Protein product: CASTPGSGIQETQYF.

On this clonotype itself: This may stem from a read error, because a much larger clone lies one nucleotide away. This chain uses TRBV24-1 with TRBJ2-6; D gene uncertain. CDR1 is KGHDR, CDR2 SFDVKD, per germline. Between the trimmed V and J ends, which lost 6 bases and 3 bases, there was a span of 11 bases. The CDR3 has 15 amino acids. CDR3 in DNA: TGTGCCACCAGTTATGGCAGGAATGGGGCCAACGTCCTGACTTTC. Translated, it gives CATSYGRNGANVLTF.

The genes are TRBV20-1 and TRBJ1-2; D is undetermined. Trimming cost V 6 bases and J 3 bases, with 20 bases left between them. CDR1 and CDR2 from the germline V gene are DFQATT and SNEGSKA (reference sequence). The CDR3 length is 15 residues. CDR3 region: CSATFPGQDYYGYTF. The CDR3, as DNA: TGCAGTGCAACCTTTCCGGGTCAAGATTACTATGGCTACACCTTC.

This chain uses TRBV5-1 with TRBJ2-3; possibly TRBD1 for D (6 bases). This CDR3 contains 17 residues. Germline CDR1 and CDR2: SGHRS and YFSETQ. V lost 3 bases and J 0 bases, leaving 17 bases between the germline ends. CDR3 nucleotides: TGCGCCAGCAGCTCGGGAAGAGGGGGTTCTAGCACAGATACGCAGTATTTT. Translating it yields CASSSGRGGSSTDTQYF. Using reference TRBV5-1 and TRBJ2-3 for the parts outside the CDR3, the full variable domain is KAGVTQTPRYLIKTRGQQVTLSCSPISGHRSVSWYQQTPGQGLQFLFEYFSETQRNKGNFPGRFSGRQFSNSRSEMNVSTLELGDSALYLCASSSGRGGSSTDTQYFGPGTRLTVL.

The rearrangement uses TRBV3-1 and TRBJ1-5, with D possibly matching TRBD1 (5 bases). The CDR3 sequence is 16 residues long. Trimming removed 1 base at V and 4 bases at J, with 14 bases between. Germline V gene lookup returns CDR1 LGHDT and CDR2 YNNKEL (reference sequence). The CDR3 DNA is TGTGCCAGCAGCCAAGCGGGTCAGGCAGGGAATCAGCCCCAGCATTTT. Its protein product is CASSQAGQAGNQPQHF.

The chain uses TRBV20-1 and TRBJ2-7; TRBD1 matches 7 bases. V trimming: 7 bases; J trimming: 3 bases; junction bases outside the gene matches: 9. CDR1 and CDR2 from the germline V gene are DFQATT and SNEGSKA (reference sequence). CDR3 length equals 13 residues. As DNA, the CDR3 is TGCAGTGTGCCCGGGACAGCGGACTACGAGCAGTACGTC. Translating it yields CSVPGTADYEQYV.

The table lists this clonotype with a few counts. The chain uses TRBV6-1 and TRBJ2-7, with D uncertain. The length of the CDR3 is 10 residues. Germline V CDR1 and CDR2: MNHNS, SASEGT. V gave up 10 bases and J gave up 6 bases, with 10 bases separating them. In DNA form, the CDR3 reads TGTGCCACCTTATCAGTCGAGCAGTACTTC. Amino acids: CATLSVEQYF.

The chain uses TRBV6-1 and TRBJ1-1, with TRBD1 as a possible D gene (5 bases). Germline V gene sequence: CDR1 MNHNS, CDR2 SASEGT. V shed 10 bases and J shed 5 bases, with 17 bases lying between them. CDR3 size: 13 residues. The CDR3 reads CATLPGGMTEAFF. The CDR3 bases are TGTGCCACCCTTCCCGGGGGGATGACTGAAGCTTTCTTT.

V gene TRBV7-2 combines with J gene TRBJ2-5; TRBD1 or TRBD2 may be the D gene (5 bases each). Germline lookup yields CDR1 SGHTA and CDR2 FQGNSA. V lost 5 bases and J 5 bases, leaving 18 bases between the germline ends. This CDR3 is built from 15 residues. This CDR3 is CASSPELRGWETQYF. The DNA of the CDR3 is TGTGCCAGCAGCCCCGAGTTGAGGGGATGGGAGACCCAGTACTTC.

This rearrangement joins TRBV28 to TRBJ1-6; 7 nucleotides align to TRBD1. This CDR3 has 12 residues. V shed 4 bases, J shed 9 bases, and the junction held 0 bases outside the gene matches. The germline CDR1 and CDR2 sequences are MDHEN and SYDVKM. The CDR3 here is CASSSGGSPLHF. CDR3 in DNA: TGTGCCAGCAGTTCAGGGGGTTCACCCCTCCACTTT.

The chain carries TRBV30 and TRBJ2-3, with 14 nucleotides matching TRBD2. Losses at the gene ends were 2 bases for V and 6 bases for J; bases not matched to a gene: 10. This CDR3 spans 17 amino acids. Germline values: CDR1 GTSNPN, CDR2 SVGIG (reference sequence). The CDR3 loop is CAWSHGLAGGLWDTQYF. The CDR3 DNA reads TGTGCCTGGAGTCACGGACTAGCGGGGGGTTTATGGGATACGCAGTATTTT.

This clonotype was found a few times. This CDR3 reads CASSSWTGTDTQYF. Written as DNA, the CDR3 is TGTGCCAGCAGTTCCTGGACTGGCACAGATACGCAGTATTTT. The chain combines TRBV12-3 or TRBV12-4 with TRBJ2-3, with D maybe TRBD2 (5 bases). V lost 4 bases and J lost 1, with 9 bases in between. This CDR3 contains 14 residues.

This clonotype was seen just once. The J gene is TRBJ2-1, the V gene TRBV12-3 or TRBV12-4; D gene uncertain. This CDR3 spans 12 amino acids. V shed 7 bases and J shed 8 bases, with 12 bases lying between them. CDR3 region: CASTSSSYEQFF. DNA for the CDR3: TGTGCCAGCACCTCCAGCTCATATGAGCAGTTCTTC.

V is TRBV5-6 and J is TRBJ2-7; possible D gene TRBD1, 6 bases. CDR1 SGHDT and CDR2 YYEEEE come from the germline V gene. Trimming shortened V by 1 base and J by 7 bases, and 15 bases separated the two germline ends. The CDR3 has 14 amino acids. In nucleotides, the CDR3 is TGTGCCAGCAGCTTGAATGGGGGCTCTAGGGAGCAGTACTTC. This codes for CASSLNGGSREQYF.

The gene calls are TRBV29-1 and TRBJ2-7; possibly TRBD1 or TRBD2 for D (5 bases each). The length of the CDR3 is 12 residues. Per the germline V gene, CDR1 is SQVTM and CDR2 is ANQGSEA. Trimming stripped 5 bases from V and 2 bases from J, with 10 bases between. CDR3 protein: CSVRDGAYEQYV. The CDR3 bases are TGCAGCGTTAGGGACGGCGCCTACGAGCAGTACGTC.

The chain has TRBV20-1 and TRBJ1-1; D possibly corresponds to TRBD1 (5 bases). V gave up 6 bases and J gave up 3 bases, with 20 bases separating them. This CDR3 is 15 amino acids long. The germline CDR1 and CDR2 sequences are DFQATT and SNEGSKA (reference sequence). CDR3 in amino acids: CSAATDTLFDTEAFF. In nucleotides, the CDR3 is TGCAGTGCGGCTACGGACACCCTTTTTGACACTGAAGCTTTCTTT.

The chain links TRBV21-1 to TRBJ1-5; TRBD1, the D gene given by the table, was not confirmed from the DNA. TRBV21-1 is recorded as a pseudogene. The CDR3 covers 20 residues. CDR3 DNA sequence: TGTGCCAGCAGCAAAAGGGGAAGGGGGGAGAAGCATAAGGGCAATCAGCCCCAGCATTTT. Translating gives CASSKRGRGEKHKGNQPQHF.

The J gene is TRBJ1-2, the V gene TRBV5-6, with a possible D match to TRBD1 (6 bases). The CDR3 runs 15 residues. Trimming stripped 3 bases from V and 3 bases from J, with 15 bases between. Germline-derived CDR1 and CDR2 are SGHDT and YYEEEE. The CDR3 loop reads CASSSRYRAHYGYTF. Written as DNA, the CDR3 is TGTGCCAGCAGCTCTAGATACAGGGCTCACTATGGCTACACCTTC.

V and J are TRBV4-3 and TRBJ2-3; the match to TRBD2 covers 10 bases. Looked up from germline, CDR1 is LGHNA and CDR2 is YSLEER. J gave up 8 bases and V 2 bases, and 7 bases lay outside the gene matches. This CDR3 contains 15 residues. The CDR3, as DNA: TGCGCCAGCAGCCAACCTAGCGGGGGTCGGGTTACGCAGTATTTT. It yields the protein CASSQPSGGRVTQYF.

This rearrangement joins TRBV7-9 to TRBJ2-5, with a tentative D call TRBD1 (5 bases). The CDR3 has 12 amino acids. Germline V lookup: CDR1 SEHNR, CDR2 FQNEAQ (reference sequence). V lost 4 bases, J lost 5 bases, and 8 bases lay in between. The CDR3 spells CASSYRTETQYF. The CDR3, as DNA: TGTGCCAGCAGCTACAGGACGGAGACCCAGTACTTC.